This is a list of T cell receptor beta chains from one sample in a study of blood T cell repertoires in COVID-19. The table came from immunoSEQ multiplex PCR; TCRdb's copy has only in-frame clones and leaves some out. The table records approximately 250,000 clones, roughly nine tenths of them present only once. The material sequenced was peripheral blood. The receptors were gathered from a man aged 35 to 55 with active or convalescent COVID-19. Each CDR3 is given with its conserved first and last residue. The order of the fields is J gene, D gene, CDR3 length, clone size, V gene, CDR3 protein, CDR3 DNA. A D gene is named only where the DNA matches it firmly. Rows give clone size only sometimes, using once, few, many, or a class for an expanded clone.

>TRBJ1-4|-|12|-|TRBV7-9
CASSLQNEKLFF
TGTGCCAGCAGCTTACAGAATGAAAAACTGTTTTTT
>TRBJ2-5|TRBD2|15|-|TRBV18
CASSVSSGSLETQYF
TGTGCCAGCTCAGTATCTAGCGGGAGCCTAGAGACCCAGTACTTC
>TRBJ1-3|-|14|-|TRBV2
CASSPSTAGNTIYF
TGTGCCAGCAGTCCTTCGACAGCTGGAAACACCATATATTTT
>TRBJ2-2|TRBD2|18|-|TRBV7-6
CASSLRRAGGLNTGELFF
TGTGCCAGCAGCCTCCGCCGGGCGGGGGGATTGAACACCGGGGAGCTGTTTTTT
>TRBJ1-5|-|13|-|TRBV28
CASGQRVNQPQHF
TGTGCCAGCGGACAGAGAGTCAATCAGCCCCAGCATTTT
>TRBJ2-1|TRBD2|15|-|TRBV4-2
CASSQDTSGRGEQFF
TGTGCCAGCAGCCAAGATACTAGCGGGAGGGGTGAGCAGTTCTTC
>TRBJ2-5|TRBD2|13|-|TRBV29-1
CSVGGGRRETQYF
TGCAGCGTTGGGGGGGGGAGAAGGGAGACCCAGTACTTC
>TRBJ1-4|-|13|-|TRBV5-1
CASRPELNEKLFF
TGCGCCAGCAGGCCGGAGCTTAATGAAAAACTGTTTTTT
>TRBJ2-5|TRBD2|15|-|TRBV28
CASSRTSGAQETQYF
TGTGCCAGCAGTCGTACTAGCGGGGCCCAAGAGACCCAGTACTTC
>TRBJ1-4|-|13|-|TRBV12-3/TRBV12-4
CASTTGGDEKLFF
TGTGCCAGCACCACGGGAGGGGATGAAAAACTGTTTTTT
>TRBJ2-1|TRBD2|13|-|TRBV10-3
CATTSGRAAEQFF
TGTGCCACGACTAGCGGGAGGGCCGCTGAGCAGTTCTTC
>TRBJ1-1|TRBD1|12|-|TRBV5-1
CASSLGDSEAFF
TGCGCCAGCAGCTTGGGGGACAGTGAAGCTTTCTTT
>TRBJ2-1|TRBD1|13|-|TRBV7-9
CASSPSPGTGLFF
TGTGCCAGCAGCCCCTCCCCCGGGACAGGGCTCTTCTTC
>TRBJ2-1|-|11|few|TRBV10-3
CAITVDNEQFF
TGTGCCATCACAGTGGACAATGAGCAGTTCTTC
>TRBJ1-4|TRBD1|14|-|TRBV2
CASRSLRDRQKLFF
TGTGCCAGCAGATCCCTCCGGGACAGGCAAAAACTGTTTTTT
>TRBJ2-5|TRBD1|15|-|TRBV7-9
CASTPPDRRQETQYF
TGTGCCAGCACCCCCCCGGACAGGCGCCAAGAGACCCAGTACTTC
>TRBJ1-4|-|12|-|TRBV9
CASSVPSGPLFF
TGTGCCAGCAGCGTACCGTCAGGGCCACTGTTTTTT
>TRBJ1-5|TRBD1|15|many|TRBV4-1
CASSPRDRGEQPQHF
TGCGCCAGCAGCCCTCGGGACAGGGGGGAACAGCCCCAGCATTTT
>TRBJ2-5|TRBD2|14|once|TRBV10-2
CASSLGGRIETQYF
TGCGCCAGCAGTCTCGGCGGGAGAATTGAGACCCAGTACTTC
>TRBJ2-3|TRBD1|17|-|TRBV19
CASSPRTGKVVTDTQYF
TGTGCCAGTAGTCCTCGGACAGGGAAGGTGGTAACAGATACGCAGTATTTT
>TRBJ2-3|TRBD1|17|-|TRBV5-1
CASSYGTGGLGTDTQYF
TGCGCCAGCAGCTACGGGACAGGGGGCCTCGGCACAGATACGCAGTATTTT
>TRBJ2-1|-|11|-|TRBV30
CAWSDRYEQFF
TGTGCCTGGAGTGATAGATATGAGCAGTTCTTC
>TRBJ1-2|-|12|-|TRBV13
CASSLGPGGISF
TGTGCCAGCAGCTTAGGCCCGGGGGGTATATCCTTC
>TRBJ2-4|-|14|-|TRBV9
CASSPRVAKNIQYF
TGTGCCAGCAGCCCGAGGGTAGCCAAAAACATTCAGTACTTC
>TRBJ1-4|-|17|-|TRBV30
CAWSFTGLVATNEKLFF
TGTGCCTGGAGTTTCACAGGGCTCGTCGCAACTAATGAAAAACTGTTTTTT
>TRBJ2-1|TRBD1|16|-|TRBV5-1
CASSLRGQAGHNEQFF
TGCGCCAGCAGCTTGAGGGGACAGGCGGGCCACAATGAGCAGTTCTTC
>TRBJ2-1|TRBD2|19|-|TRBV3-1/TRBV3-2
CASSHYNPGLAGGPNEQFF
TGTGCCAGCAGCCACTACAACCCGGGACTAGCGGGGGGGCCCAATGAGCAGTTCTTC
>TRBJ2-2|-|14|few|TRBV24-1
CATSDLRDTGELFF
TGTGCCACCAGTGATTTGCGGGACACCGGGGAGCTGTTTTTT